The present T cell receptor (beta chain) was sequenced within a study of T cell responses to AZD1222 COVID-19 vaccine. Sequencing was performed with immunoSEQ multiplex PCR; in TCRdb, only in-frame clones are kept and a portion is missing. This sample yields some 150,000 clones, of which roughly 89% are seen a single time; roughly 5% belongs to the top ten. On this clone itself: The antigen is not known.

The study's findings and limits: The donor cohort was predominantly white British with a female majority, and clonal diversity may have been underestimated. Only after the peak T cell response were repertoires sampled.

CDR3 length equals 17 residues. Germline CDR1 reads LNHDA; CDR2 reads SQIVND (reference sequence). Trimming took 7 bases from V and 2 from J; bases not matched to a gene: 12. The origin of this receptor is an adult in good health. The sample was peripheral blood, taken on day 0 of AZD1222 vaccination. The V call is TRBV19, the J call TRBJ2-3; 10 bases fit TRBD2. CDR3 protein: CASTSASSGSLTDTQYF. CDR3 DNA sequence: TGTGCCAGTACCTCTGCCTCTAGCGGGAGTCTCACAGATACGCAGTATTTT.